The next 23 T cell receptor beta chains were all read from a single sample in a study of blood T cell repertoires in COVID-19. The protocol was immunoSEQ multiplex PCR, while the TCRdb copy is restricted to in-frame clones and leaves out a portion. The repertoire has about 220,000 clones, more than 85% of them found once; the top ten carry 1.9%. Sequenced: peripheral blood. The source is a man aged 35 to 55 with active or convalescent COVID-19.

The gene calls are TRBV28 and TRBJ1-1; 7 nucleotides agree with TRBD1. Trimming cost V 10 bases and J 3 bases; bases outside gene matches: 8. The length of the CDR3 is 13 residues. Germline V lookup: CDR1 MDHEN, CDR2 SYDVKM. The CDR3 bases are TGTGCCACGAAGCAGGGGGACTACACTGAAGCTTTCTTT. Amino acid sequence: CATKQGDYTEAFF.

V usage is TRBV6-5 and J usage is TRBJ2-1; D is possibly TRBD1 (6 bases). V gave up 6 bases and J gave up 8 bases, with 14 bases separating them. Germline V gives CDR1 MNHEY, CDR2 SVGAGI. The CDR3 is 13 amino acids. CDR3 bases: TGTGCCAGCAGGGGGATTGGGGGCGATGAGCAGTTCTTC. The encoded protein is CASRGIGGDEQFF.

The CDR3 bases are TGTGCCATCAGTTCAGGGTTGGGAAACACCATATATTTT. Translated, it gives CAISSGLGNTIYF. The rearrangement links TRBV10-3 to TRBJ1-3; D may be TRBD1 (5 bases). Trimming stripped 5 bases from V and 4 bases from J, with 9 bases between. This CDR3 comprises 13 residues. Germline loops: CDR1 ENHRY, CDR2 SYGVKD.

The CDR3 DNA reads as TGTGCCAGCAGTCAGGATAGCAATCAGCCCCAGCATTTT. Residues: CASSQDSNQPQHF. The chain is built from TRBV28 and TRBJ1-5, with D unclear. The CDR3 loop spans 13 amino acids. V lost 5 bases and J lost 0, with 5 bases in between. The germline V gene has CDR1 MDHEN and CDR2 SYDVKM.

V gene TRBV2 combines with J gene TRBJ2-5, with D unresolved. In germline, CDR1 is SNHLY, CDR2 FYNNEI. The CDR3 is 13 amino acids. Trimming cost V 4 bases and J 5 bases, with 11 bases left between them. In nucleotides, the CDR3 is TGTGCCAGCAGTGTCGAGCCCGGGGAGACCCAGTACTTC. Its translation is CASSVEPGETQYF.

The chain employs TRBV7-2 and TRBJ1-4; TRBD1 agrees at 7 bases. This CDR3 comprises 17 residues. The trim removed 4 bases at V and 8 bases at J, leaving 16 bases unmatched. Germline V gene lookup returns CDR1 SGHTA and CDR2 FQGNSA. CDR3 loop: CASSYGARQGVREKLFF. CDR3 DNA: TGTGCCAGCAGCTACGGGGCGAGACAGGGAGTGAGAGAAAAACTGTTTTTT. Full variable domain (remainder filled in from reference TRBV7-2 and TRBJ1-4): GAGVSQSPSNKVTEKGKDVELRCDPISGHTALYWYRQSLGQGLEFLIYFQGNSAPDKSGLPSDRFSAERTGGSVSTLTIQRTQQEDSAVYLCASSYGARQGVREKLFFGSGTQLSVL.

This clone has more than one count but fewer than ten. This sequence joins TRBV10-3 and TRBJ1-4, with unresolved D. This CDR3 contains 14 residues. Trimming left V 2 bases short and J 8 bases short, with 12 bases between. Germline V gives CDR1 ENHRY, CDR2 SYGVKD. In nucleotides, the CDR3 is TGTGCCATCAGTGAGGCCCTCGGTCGCGAAAAACTGTTTTTT. This encodes CAISEALGREKLFF.

This chain links TRBV24-1 with TRBJ2-1; possibly TRBD2 for D (5 bases). The CDR3 has 15 amino acids. The germline V gene encodes CDR1 KGHDR and CDR2 SFDVKD. V gave up 3 bases and J gave up 7 bases, with 15 bases separating them. The CDR3 nucleotides read TGTGCCACCAGTGATGCCAAATCTTCGGGGAATGAGCAGTTCTTC. Amino acids: CATSDAKSSGNEQFF.

The chain recombines TRBV12-3 or TRBV12-4 with TRBJ1-1; D is uncertain. The CDR3 totals 13 residues. The ends were cut back, 2 bases at V and 1 base at J, with 5 bases in the middle. CDR3 sequence (DNA): TGTGCCAGCAGTTTATTACAGAACACTGAAGCTTTCTTT. Encoded protein: CASSLLQNTEAFF.

This clone was seen once. The chain recombines TRBV3-1 (or the pseudogene TRBV3-2) with TRBJ2-1; 8 nucleotides match TRBD2. CDR1 and CDR2 from the germline V gene are LGHDT and YNNKEL (reference sequence). V shed 1 base and J 7 bases; nucleotides not matched to a gene: 12. This CDR3 contains 17 residues. CDR3 nucleotide sequence: TGTGCCAGCAGCCAAGGTCTTAGGGGACTAGGTATAAATGAGCAGTTCTTC. Its protein is CASSQGLRGLGINEQFF.

J is TRBJ1-6 and V is TRBV2; maybe TRBD1 (5 bases). Germline V lookup: CDR1 SNHLY, CDR2 FYNNEI. Trimming shortened V by 3 bases and J by 4 bases, and 13 bases separated the two germline ends. The length of the CDR3 is 16 residues. In DNA form, the CDR3 reads TGTGCCAGCAGTGAGTACAGGTCCCGATATAATTCACCCCTCCACTTT. Translation gives CASSEYRSRYNSPLHF.

This sequence joins TRBV20-1 and TRBJ1-2; D not resolved. CDR3 length: 13 residues. Per germline, CDR1 DFQATT and CDR2 SNEGSKA (reference sequence). V lost 3 bases and J lost 0, with 8 bases in between. Here the CDR3 DNA reads TGCAGTGCTAGTTACCAGACTAACTATGGCTACACCTTC. Translation: CSASYQTNYGYTF.

The CDR3 protein is CASSTAGQVYEQYF. CDR3 nucleotide sequence: TGCGCCAGCAGTACCGCGGGACAGGTCTACGAGCAGTACTTC. The chain recombines TRBV5-1 with TRBJ2-7; 8 bases agree with TRBD1. The CDR3 contains 14 residues. V shed 5 bases, J shed 3 bases, and the junction held 7 bases outside the gene matches. Germline lookup yields CDR1 SGHRS and CDR2 YFSETQ. Filled out from reference TRBV5-1 and TRBJ2-7, the complete variable domain reads KAGVTQTPRYLIKTRGQQVTLSCSPISGHRSVSWYQQTPGQGLQFLFEYFSETQRNKGNFPGRFSGRQFSNSRSEMNVSTLELGDSALYLCASSTAGQVYEQYFGPGTRLTVT.

The gene calls are TRBV27 and TRBJ2-3, with a tentative D call TRBD2 (6 bases). The germline V gene encodes CDR1 MNHEY and CDR2 SMNVEV (reference sequence). The CDR3 is 16 residues long. V was trimmed by 4 bases and J by 2 bases, leaving 16 bases between them. CDR3 residues: CASSSSGPYPTDTQYF. As DNA, the CDR3 is TGTGCCAGCAGTTCGAGCGGGCCATATCCCACAGATACGCAGTATTTT.

This chain links TRBV7-3 with TRBJ2-2; D might be TRBD2 (6 bases). The CDR3 is made up of 16 amino acids. Germline loops: CDR1 SGHTA, CDR2 FQGTGA. V gave up 5 bases and J gave up 5 bases, with 18 bases separating them. The CDR3 DNA sequence: TGTGCCAGCAGCGATAGTCCGGGAGCGCCTACCGGGGAGCTGTTTTTT. This sequence encodes CASSDSPGAPTGELFF.

As concerns this clone: Within the sample, other DNA sequences also encode this same CDR3. The chain employs TRBV7-9 and TRBJ2-7, with TRBD1 matching 10 bases. The ends lost 4 bases at V and 4 bases at J; junction bases unmatched: 4. The CDR3 contains 14 residues. Germline V gives CDR1 SEHNR, CDR2 FQNEAQ (reference sequence). The CDR3 DNA is TGTGCCAGCAGCTCTAGACAGGGGGCTTACGAGCAGTACTTC. Amino acids: CASSSRQGAYEQYF.

This clone was observed a handful of times. The chain has TRBV28 and TRBJ2-5, with TRBD2 identical over 8 bases. The germline V gene has CDR1 MDHEN and CDR2 SYDVKM. The CDR3 is 13 residues long. The J segment lost 7 bases and the V segment lost 5 bases, leaving 6 bases of the junction unmatched. For the CDR3, the DNA is TGTGCCAGCAGTCAAGCGGGAGTGGGGACCCAGTACTTC. It translates to CASSQAGVGTQYF.

This clone was counted once. The chain joins TRBV6-2 or TRBV6-3 to TRBJ2-7; TRBD1 agrees at 7 bases. This CDR3 is 12 amino acids long. Trimming took 5 bases from V and 4 from J; bases not matched to a gene: 2. Germline assignment: CDR1 MNHEY and CDR2 SVGEGT. The CDR3 DNA sequence: TGTGCCAGCAGTCAACAGGGGTACGAGCAGTACTTC. Protein: CASSQQGYEQYF.

This chain connects TRBV4-1 to TRBJ1-2; TRBD1 matches at 8 bases. CDR1 and CDR2 (germline): MGHRA, YSYEKL. CDR3 length: 15 residues. V shed 4 bases and J 4 bases; nucleotides not matched to a gene: 8. In DNA, the CDR3 is TGCGCCAGCAGCCGGTCGGGACAGGCGATCTATGGCTACACCTTC. Its translation is CASSRSGQAIYGYTF.

The rearrangement links TRBV19 to TRBJ1-1; TRBD1 might be the D (5 bases). Trimming cost V 5 bases and J 1 base, with 14 bases left between them. The germline gives CDR1 LNHDA, CDR2 SQIVND (reference sequence). The CDR3 loop spans 15 amino acids. CDR3 in DNA: TGTGCCAGTAGTTCCCCCCGGGGGAAGAACACTGAAGCTTTCTTT. Translating gives CASSSPRGKNTEAFF. Together with reference TRBV19 and TRBJ1-1, the CDR3 gives the full variable domain: DGGITQSPKYLFRKEGQNVTLSCEQNLNHDAMYWYRQDPGQGLRLIYYSQIVNDFQKGDIAEGYSVSREKKESFPLTVTSAQKNPTAFYLCASSSPRGKNTEAFFGQGTRLTVV.

The V call is TRBV4-2, the J call TRBJ2-3; 9 bases are shared with TRBD2. The CDR3 consists of 15 residues. The J segment lost 4 bases and the V segment lost 9 bases, leaving 11 bases of the junction unmatched. CDR1 is LGHNA and CDR2 is YNFKEQ in the germline V gene. CDR3: CASHLGSGSPDTQYF. The CDR3 DNA sequence: TGTGCCAGTCACCTCGGTAGCGGGAGTCCAGATACGCAGTATTTT.

This rearrangement joins TRBV5-4 to TRBJ2-7; the D is unclear. Trimming removed 3 bases at V and 3 bases at J, with 10 bases between. The CDR3 contains 13 residues. CDR1 is SGHNT, CDR2 YYREEE, per germline (reference sequence). The CDR3 protein is CASSSTTSYEQYF. In DNA form, the CDR3 reads TGTGCCAGCAGCTCAACAACCAGCTACGAGCAGTACTTC.

This clone was found once. The chain carries TRBV9 and TRBJ2-2; 10 bases are shared with TRBD2. The CDR3 covers 15 residues. The V segment lost 0 bases and the J segment 4 bases; nucleotides outside the gene matches: 0. CDR1 is SGDLS and CDR2 is YYNGEE in the germline V gene. The CDR3 DNA reads as TGTGCCAGCAGCGTAGGACTAGCGGGCACCGGGGAGCTGTTTTTT. Protein: CASSVGLAGTGELFF.